Here is one T cell receptor beta chain with its context. Deletions cut 7 bases from V and 9 bases from J, with 13 bases between. This CDR3 is 13 amino acids long. Germline-derived CDR1 and CDR2 are MDHEN and SYDVKM. This specimen belongs to a study of blood T cell repertoires in COVID-19. Measured with immunoSEQ multiplex PCR; TCRdb has only the in-frame clones, and not every one. Seen here are 70,000 to 90,000 clones, approximately 88% observed once, and the top ten hold approximately 10%. Sequencing used peripheral blood. This receptor was obtained from a human donor in a cohort sampled during active COVID-19. The V gene is TRBV28, the J gene TRBJ1-6; D is possibly TRBD1 (5 bases). CDR3: CASITGTGSPLHF. CDR3 nucleotides: TGTGCCAGCATTACCGGGACTGGTTCACCCCTCCACTTT. Supplemented by reference TRBV28 and TRBJ1-6, the full variable domain reads DVKVTQSSRYLVKRTGEKVFLECVQDMDHENMFWYRQDPGLGLRLIYFSYDVKMKEKGDIPEGYSVSREKKERFSLILESASTNQTSMYLCASITGTGSPLHFGNGTRLTVT.